The sequence of this TCR beta chain was determined in a study of blood T cell repertoires in COVID-19 (TCRdb year 2020). Broadly, across the study: Samples from collaborators originated in the United States, Italy and Spain and spanned both the acute and convalescent phases of COVID-19. The samples were drawn from the first 160 participants of the ongoing ImmuneRACE study and from roughly 1,300 subjects provided by 6 global collaborators. A de-identified subject ID, COVID-19 status, age in years and sex were almost always included in the sample metadata. The repertoires were made available in a free public database intended to serve as a resource for research on the immune response to SARS-CoV-2. Where available, HLA class I and class II types were obtained from metadata supplied by the sample provider rather than from assay-based typing. The prospective study material was composed of cDNA or gDNA derived from T cells, B-cell-depleted T cells, or PBMCs. Deeply sampled blood TCRbeta repertoires from subjects exposed to, actively infected with, or recovered from COVID-19 were included in the dataset. Results and caveats for the whole study, not just this receptor: The amount of clinical and demographic metadata varied by source and participant and was provided uncurated.

A note on this clone: The target of this receptor is not known. Base qualities are not provided; no much larger clone lies one nucleotide away.

Collaborating institutions collected whole blood in K2EDTA tubes following their own protocols. For TCRbeta analysis, collaborators shipped samples in one of three forms: frozen whole blood, isolated PBMCs, or DNA extracted from either of those sample types. The CDR3, cysteine through phenylalanine, is 13 amino acids long. The entry retains the CDR3 DNA only, 39 bases that are in frame from base 1. CDR1 SGHRS and CDR2 YFSETQ are derived from the germline V gene. V is pared back by 4 bases and J by 2 bases, with 9 bases lying between the germline termini. The immunoSEQ Assay, a bias-controlled multiplex PCR, was used to amplify TCRbeta CDR3 regions from genomic DNA. The published analysis was carried out like this. Nucleated cell counts per sample were estimated from amplification of reference gene primers within the assay. To quantify the absolute abundance of each unique TCRbeta CDR3 rearrangement, sequence reads were collapsed and filtered. For each sample, productive Simpson clonality was calculated as the square root of Simpson's diversity index across productive rearrangements. TCRdb stores this immuneACCESS table with in-frame sequences only. Part of the clones is absent; in the studies checked, under half of the shortfall reflects unresolved V genes, and no reason is known for the rest. V and J calls and clone size are those listed in that table; D and trimming were worked out from the DNA. In this sample the table shows 150,000 or so clones, about 85% of which occur a single time. The ten largest clonotypes hold over 3% of the sample.

This TCR was recovered from a human donor with acute or convalescent COVID-19. The donor label of this sample is uncertain. The sample was peripheral blood. The chain joins TRBV5-1 to TRBJ1-1, with a tentative D gene TRBD1 over 6 matching bases. The CDR3 region has the sequence CASSVQGNTEAFF. The bases read TGCGCCAGCAGCGTACAGGGAAACACTGAAGCTTTCTTT.